These T cell receptor beta chains were read from a single sample in a study of cytomegalovirus exposure and HLA in healthy donors. TCRdb's table, derived via immunoSEQ multiplex PCR, lists solely in-frame clones and lacks some. The repertoire holds over 120,000 clones, about 80% seen once, with 4.5% to 5.5% in the top ten. Sequencing was performed on PBMCs. These receptors all stem from a middle-aged man in good health and CMV-seronegative. Both conserved end residues are part of each CDR3. D genes are given only for firm matches. Size is stated for part of the rows, as once, few or many counts, or as a class when the clone is expanded.

16 | NA | NA | TRBJ1-5 | TRBV4-3 | CASSQDGRGPYQPQHF
17 | NA | TRBD1 | TRBJ2-7 | TRBV12-5 | CASGSSVGQGGINEQYF
18 | NA | NA | TRBJ1-5 | TRBV10-3 | CAISEPVAGSGSNQPQHF
15 | once | TRBD1 | TRBJ1-2 | TRBV5-4 | CASSLGDRLFYGYTF
15 | NA | TRBD2 | TRBJ2-7 | TRBV5-1 | CASSLASGASYEQYF
14 | NA | TRBD1 | TRBJ1-5 | TRBV7-2 | CASSLTGTNQPQHF
15 | once | NA | TRBJ1-2 | TRBV27 | CASRPGQFGLIGYTF
13 | NA | NA | TRBJ1-5 | TRBV28 | CASSFRTPKAQHF
14 | NA | NA | TRBJ1-2 | TRBV25-1 | CASQESTPFYGYTF
14 | once | TRBD2 | TRBJ2-3 | TRBV5-1 | CASFLAGYSDTQYF
14 | few | NA | TRBJ1-6 | TRBV19 | CASRRTSYNSPLHF
15 | NA | NA | TRBJ1-2 | TRBV11-2 | CASSSPRRPKDGYTF
16 | NA | NA | TRBJ2-2 | TRBV9 | CASSVDHGRAAGELFF
15 | NA | TRBD1 | TRBJ2-4 | TRBV19 | CASSIPGTGRNIQYF
16 | NA | TRBD1 | TRBJ2-6 | TRBV28 | CASSSYTGAGANVLTF
14 | NA | NA | TRBJ2-2 | TRBV7-2 | CAALGASNTGELFF
14 | NA | NA | TRBJ2-3 | TRBV6-6 | CASRPEGITDTQYF
15 | NA | TRBD1 | TRBJ1-4 | TRBV6-6 | CASSSRTGVGEKLFF
14 | few | NA | TRBJ1-2 | TRBV6-5 | CASSLRETNYGYTF
17 | NA | NA | TRBJ2-2 | TRBV5-6 | CASRIMTGRVNTGELFF
16 | NA | NA | TRBJ1-6 | TRBV4-1 | CASSQEWQGNNSPLHF
12 | NA | TRBD1 | TRBJ2-1 | TRBV6-1 | CASSEEWTGEFF